This TCR beta chain was documented in a study of blood T cell repertoires in COVID-19. Study-wide background: Sample material is recorded as cDNA or gDNA derived from T cells, B-cell-depleted T cells, or PBMCs.

The V gene's germline CDR1 is SGHRS and CDR2 YFSETQ. Trimming took 0 bases from V and 4 from J; bases not matched to a gene: 3. The CDR3 contains 14 residues. Sequencing used immunoSEQ multiplex PCR; TCRdb keeps in-frame clones, though not all of them. The sample has about 130,000 clones; approximately 86% are singletons. This study enrolled people aged 18 to 89 from about 24 US geographic areas. Each participant's cohort was designated according to participant-reported clinical history. On this clone: Other DNA sequences in the same sample also yield this CDR3.

This chain links TRBV5-1 with TRBJ2-7, with TRBD2 identical over 8 bases. The clonotype comes from a woman aged 45-60 years who had recovered from COVID-19. The sample comprised PBMCs or T cells enriched from blood (not recorded which). The CDR3 here is CASSLDTGGYEQYF. The DNA for the CDR3 is TGCGCCAGCAGCTTGGATACGGGGGGGTACGAGCAGTACTTC.